These T cell receptor beta chains were read from a single sample in a study of blood T cell repertoires in COVID-19. TCRdb keeps only in-frame clones here, not all; method: immunoSEQ multiplex PCR. The sample contains 140,000 to 150,000 clones, approximately 80% of which appear only once. The specimen was peripheral blood. The receptors were sampled from a human donor in a cohort sampled during active COVID-19. Both conserved end residues are part of each CDR3. Each record gives: clone size, V gene, CDR3 protein. The size of a clone is reported for some rows only, either as once, few or many, or as a class for expanded clones.

>NA|TRBV6-5
CASTGYTGELFF
>NA|TRBV9
CASSVENSAGGYNEQFF
>NA|TRBV4-1
CASSQPGQGRNTEAFF
>NA|TRBV5-5
CASSLDGTSGNEQFF
>NA|TRBV18
CASSPTSQGGNEQFF
>NA|TRBV5-4
CASSLRTGANTGELFF
>NA|TRBV18
CASSAPGQVNYGYTF
>NA|TRBV4-3
CASSQGYKIAGTSGNTIYF
>NA|TRBV5-1
CASSLVTSANTGELFF
>NA|TRBV7-2
CASSSRRGGPYEQYF
>NA|TRBV7-8
CASSTIRGYEQYF
>once|TRBV9
CASSVAAGYGYTF
>NA|TRBV11-2
CASSPLTFSTDTQYF
>NA|TRBV19
CASSTMTGGFQETQYF
>NA|TRBV13
CASSFPGQGNSGGYTF
>NA|TRBV2
CASSVDSYNEQFF
>NA|TRBV3-1/TRBV3-2
CASSQPEGAPSDEQYF
>NA|TRBV6-5
CAVAKGDRASYEQYF
>NA|TRBV6-2/TRBV6-3
CASSYSPGSEAFF
>NA|TRBV12-3/TRBV12-4
CASNRVEKTEAFF
>few|TRBV7-2
CASSFGRNTEAFF
>NA|TRBV28
CASSLTGSGNTIYF
>NA|TRBV6-2/TRBV6-3
CASSYSWRDRNNSPLHF
>NA|TRBV12-3/TRBV12-4
CASSPGYSYGYTF
>NA|TRBV6-4
CASSADSGAGELFF
>few|TRBV25-1
CASSLRGGNTGELFF
>once|TRBV3-1/TRBV3-2
CASSAGQGFTDTQYF
>NA|TRBV12-3/TRBV12-4
CASSFTDLYGYTF
>NA|TRBV3-1/TRBV3-2
CASSPGVTGKYEQFF
>NA|TRBV2
CASNSYNEQFF